A single sample gave rise to the 31 T cell receptor beta chains below, sequenced in a study of T cell responses to AZD1222 COVID-19 vaccine. TCRdb keeps only in-frame clones here, not all; method: immunoSEQ multiplex PCR. The repertoire holds approximately 150,000 clones, with more than 80% as singletons. The input for sequencing was peripheral blood, taken on day 0 of AZD1222 vaccination. These receptors came from an adult in good health.

The chain has TRBV30 and TRBJ1-3; 8 bases are shared with TRBD1. Losses at the gene ends were 2 bases for V and 6 bases for J; bases not matched to a gene: 6. Germline V gene lookup returns CDR1 GTSNPN and CDR2 SVGIG (reference sequence). The CDR3 spans 14 residues. The CDR3 reads CAWSPRDRKNTIYF. The CDR3 DNA is TGTGCCTGGAGTCCACGGGACAGGAAAAACACCATATATTTT.

The gene calls are TRBV6-6 and TRBJ1-4; TRBD1 matches at 9 bases. The CDR3 runs 15 residues. Looked up from germline, CDR1 is MNHNY and CDR2 is SVGAGI (reference sequence). Unmatched junction bases numbered 7, after V lost 4 bases and J lost 7 bases. Here the CDR3 DNA reads TGTGCCAGCAGTTCACTACAGGGGGCGGGTGAAAAACTGTTTTTT. Translation gives CASSSLQGAGEKLFF.

The chain joins TRBV7-3 to TRBJ2-1; D possibly matches TRBD1 or TRBD2 (6 bases each). V gave up 2 bases and J gave up 8 bases, with 19 bases separating them. The CDR3 covers 16 residues. Germline V gives CDR1 SGHTA, CDR2 FQGTGA. Written as DNA, the CDR3 is TGTGCCAGCAGCTTAGGGGGGCGCCCCACCTTGGATGAGCAGTTCTTC. This translates into CASSLGGRPTLDEQFF.

This chain connects TRBV11-2 to TRBJ1-4; possible D gene TRBD1, 6 bases. The germline V and J ends were trimmed by 4 bases and 8 bases, with 14 bases remaining between them. Germline V CDR1 and CDR2: SGHAT, FQNNGV. The CDR3 consists of 14 residues. The CDR3 nucleotides read TGTGCCAGCAGCTCTCACAGGGTCGGGGAAAAACTGTTTTTT. It is translated as CASSSHRVGEKLFF.

The chain joins TRBV27 to TRBJ2-1; D unresolved. CDR1 and CDR2 from the germline V gene are MNHEY and SMNVEV (reference sequence). The CDR3 is 13 residues long. V lost 1 base and J lost 4, with 5 bases in between. The CDR3 sequence: CASSLYPYNEQFF. CDR3 nucleotide sequence: TGTGCCAGCAGTTTATACCCATACAATGAGCAGTTCTTC.

The chain employs TRBV3-1 (or the pseudogene TRBV3-2) and TRBJ1-5; 7 bases match TRBD1. Germline CDR1 is LGHDT and CDR2 is YNNKEL (reference sequence). The CDR3 loop spans 20 amino acids. V shed 2 bases, J shed 2 bases, and the junction held 18 bases outside the gene matches. This CDR3 is CASSQKDEYRGGYRNQPQHF. The CDR3 DNA sequence: TGTGCCAGCAGCCAAAAGGATGAGTACAGGGGAGGGTATCGCAATCAGCCCCAGCATTTT.

The gene calls are TRBV30 and TRBJ1-1; D is unresolved. The V and J ends lost 2 bases and 1 base respectively, with 5 bases between them. CDR1 is GTSNPN and CDR2 is SVGIG in the germline V gene (reference sequence). This CDR3 is 12 amino acids long. CDR3 amino acids: CAWSWGNTEAFF. For the CDR3, the DNA is TGTGCCTGGAGTTGGGGGAACACTGAAGCTTTCTTT.

This clone was observed a handful of times. The chain has TRBV6-2 or TRBV6-3 and TRBJ2-1; D gene unclear. The CDR3 covers 12 residues. Germline CDR1 is MNHEY and CDR2 is SVGEGT. V lost 4 bases to trimming and J lost 7 bases, with 8 bases between them. CDR3 loop: CASSSVGNEQFF. The CDR3 region has the DNA TGTGCCAGCAGTTCGGTGGGGAATGAGCAGTTCTTC.

The count of this clone is one. This rearrangement joins TRBV7-2 to TRBJ2-1; 8 bases fit TRBD2. The germline V gene encodes CDR1 SGHTA and CDR2 FQGNSA. Trimming cost V 5 bases and J 9 bases; bases outside gene matches: 9. The CDR3 consists of 14 residues. Written as DNA, the CDR3 is TGTGCCAGCAGCCTTGATTCCGGGAGGGGTGAGCAGTTCTTC. Translation: CASSLDSGRGEQFF.

This clone appeared once. CDR3 in DNA: TGTGCCAGCAGCTTTGGGGTGGGGGAGCTGTTTTTT. Its protein is CASSFGVGELFF. The chain uses TRBV7-2 and TRBJ2-2; the D is unclear. Trimming removed 3 bases from V and 8 bases from J, with 7 bases in between. Germline CDR1 reads SGHTA; CDR2 reads FQGNSA. The length of the CDR3 is 12 residues.

The V gene is TRBV11-2, the J gene TRBJ1-4, with no clear D. V was shortened by 4 bases and J by 4 bases, with 13 bases between the two germline ends. Germline V gene lookup returns CDR1 SGHAT and CDR2 FQNNGV. This CDR3 region has 15 residues. CDR3 sequence: CASSSGLVINEKLFF. The CDR3 DNA follows: TGTGCCAGCAGCTCAGGACTGGTGATTAATGAAAAACTGTTTTTT.

The chain has TRBV19 and TRBJ2-2; TRBD2 agrees at 7 bases. The germline CDR1 and CDR2 sequences are LNHDA and SQIVND (reference sequence). The CDR3 has 16 amino acids. Losses at the gene ends were 6 bases for V and 2 bases for J; bases not matched to a gene: 9. CDR3 bases: TGTGCCAGTAGGTATAACCCTAGCGGAAACACCGGGGAGCTGTTTTTT. Protein: CASRYNPSGNTGELFF. Full variable domain (outside the CDR3, taken from reference TRBV19 and TRBJ2-2): DGGITQSPKYLFRKEGQNVTLSCEQNLNHDAMYWYRQDPGQGLRLIYYSQIVNDFQKGDIAEGYSVSREKKESFPLTVTSAQKNPTAFYLCASRYNPSGNTGELFFGEGSRLTVL.

Written as DNA, the CDR3 is TGTGCCAGCAGCCAGACAGGGTCGTATCAGCCCCAGCATTTT. The encoded protein is CASSQTGSYQPQHF. This rearrangement joins TRBV3-1 (or the pseudogene TRBV3-2) to TRBJ1-5, with 7 bases that match TRBD1. The germline V gene encodes CDR1 LGHDT and CDR2 YNNKEL (reference sequence). Trimming removed 3 bases from V and 5 bases from J; junction bases left unmatched: 4. This CDR3 spans 14 amino acids.

The rearrangement links TRBV15 to TRBJ2-3; the match to TRBD2 covers 7 bases. The germline V gene has CDR1 LNHNV and CDR2 YYDKDF (reference sequence). The CDR3 runs 20 residues. V was clipped by 0 bases and J by 2 bases; unmatched bases: 17. The CDR3 DNA reads as TGTGCCACCAGCAGAGACCACTTGACGGGCGGGAGAGACTACACAGATACGCAGTATTTT. Amino acid sequence: CATSRDHLTGGRDYTDTQYF.

Notes on this clone: Germline is not matched at one junction end, which may reflect a read error. V gene TRBV4-1 combines with J gene TRBJ2-1, with TRBD1 matching over 9 bases. Germline CDR1 reads MGHRA; CDR2 reads YSYEKL. This CDR3 region has 13 residues. CDR3 region: CASSHLPGQGPLF. The CDR3 coding sequence is TGCGCCAGCAGCCATCTTCCGGGACAGGGACCTCTCTTC.

This CDR3 reads CASSWGQNEAFF. The CDR3 region has the DNA TGCGCCAGCAGCTGGGGACAAAATGAAGCTTTCTTT. The chain joins TRBV5-1 to TRBJ1-1; possibly TRBD1 for D (6 bases). Germline assignment: CDR1 SGHRS and CDR2 YFSETQ. The CDR3 is 12 residues long. V was pared by 3 bases and J by 7 bases, with 10 bases between.

The chain links TRBV4-3 to TRBJ1-2, with 8 bases fitting TRBD1. Germline-derived CDR1 and CDR2 are LGHNA and YSLEER. The CDR3 loop spans 16 amino acids. V lost 5 bases and J lost 5; bases outside the gene matches: 13. This CDR3 reads CASSVAAGTGLYGYTF. The DNA for the CDR3 is TGCGCCAGCAGCGTAGCTGCCGGGACAGGACTTTATGGCTACACCTTC.

This chain links TRBV27 with TRBJ1-4; possibly TRBD1 for D (5 bases). With 4 bases removed from V and 5 bases from J, the gap between germline ends came to 11 bases. This CDR3 is built from 14 residues. Germline V gene data show CDR1 as MNHEY and CDR2 as SMNVEV (reference sequence). CDR3 nucleotide sequence: TGTGCCAGCAGTTCCTGGGACGGGAATGAAAAACTGTTTTTT. Protein product: CASSSWDGNEKLFF.

The chain is built from TRBV11-2 and TRBJ2-7, with 9 bases aligning to TRBD1. The V and J ends lost 8 bases and 2 bases, in that order; junction bases with no gene match: 10. Germline V CDR1 and CDR2: SGHAT, FQNNGV. The CDR3 loop spans 15 amino acids. This CDR3 reads CASGIQGASPYEQYF. DNA of the CDR3: TGTGCCAGCGGAATACAGGGGGCGAGTCCCTACGAGCAGTACTTC.

The chain uses TRBV18 and TRBJ2-5; no clear D. The V end was cut by 2 bases, the J end by 3 bases, with 7 bases between. Germline CDR1 is KGHSH and CDR2 is LQKENI. This CDR3 has 13 amino acids. CDR3 nucleotides: TGTGCCAGCTCACCAATACAGAAAGAGACCCAGTACTTC. Its translation: CASSPIQKETQYF.

The chain uses TRBV29-1 and TRBJ2-1; tentative D call: TRBD2 (5 bases). Germline-derived CDR1 and CDR2 are SQVTM and ANQGSEA. This CDR3 region has 12 residues. V was pared by 8 bases and J by 8 bases, with 16 bases between. The CDR3 coding sequence is TGCAGCACCGCGGAGGACGGGCATGAGCAGTTCTTC. This encodes CSTAEDGHEQFF.

The V and J genes are TRBV6-2 or TRBV6-3 and TRBJ2-1, with TRBD1 as a possible D gene (7 bases). Trimming shortened V by 1 base and J by 10 bases, and 14 bases separated the two germline ends. The germline gives CDR1 MNHEY, CDR2 SVGEGT. The CDR3 spans 14 residues. The CDR3 sequence: CASSYFRGAREQFF. As DNA, the CDR3 is TGTGCCAGCAGTTACTTCAGGGGGGCAAGGGAGCAGTTCTTC.

The chain is built from TRBV10-3 and TRBJ1-1; D uncertain. The germline V and J ends were trimmed by 8 bases and 4 bases, with 8 bases remaining between them. Germline loops: CDR1 ENHRY, CDR2 SYGVKD. The CDR3 covers 11 residues. The CDR3 sequence is CAIGDGTEAFF. The CDR3 nucleotides read TGTGCCATCGGGGATGGCACTGAAGCTTTCTTT.

The CDR3 DNA reads as TGTGCCAGCAGCCGCGACAGGGCCTCCTACAATGAGCAGTTCTTC. Translation: CASSRDRASYNEQFF. This chain joins TRBV7-2 and TRBJ2-1, with TRBD1 matching 7 bases. The germline V gene encodes CDR1 SGHTA and CDR2 FQGNSA. The V segment lost 5 bases and the J segment 0 bases; nucleotides outside the gene matches: 4. This CDR3 is 15 amino acids long. Drawing the rest from reference TRBV7-2 and TRBJ2-1, the complete variable domain is GAGVSQSPSNKVTEKGKDVELRCDPISGHTALYWYRQSLGQGLEFLIYFQGNSAPDKSGLPSDRFSAERTGGSVSTLTIQRTQQEDSAVYLCASSRDRASYNEQFFGPGTRLTVL.

The V and J genes are TRBV7-3 and TRBJ2-7, with a weak D call TRBD1 (6 bases). In germline, CDR1 is SGHTA, CDR2 FQGTGA. V was shortened by 5 bases and J by 6 bases, with 14 bases between the two germline ends. There are 13 residues in the CDR3. Written as DNA, the CDR3 is TGTGCCAGCAGCGCCAAAACAGGGAGCGAGCAGTACTTC. This gives the protein CASSAKTGSEQYF. Full variable domain (rest looked up from reference TRBV7-3 and TRBJ2-7): GAGVSQTPSNKVTEKGKYVELRCDPISGHTALYWYRQSLGQGPEFLIYFQGTGAADDSGLPNDRFFAVRPEGSVSTLKIQRTERGDSAVYLCASSAKTGSEQYFGPGTRLTVT.

The rearrangement uses TRBV7-6 and TRBJ1-4, with 7 bases lining up with TRBD1. This CDR3 spans 15 amino acids. Germline-derived CDR1 and CDR2 are SGHVS and FNYEAQ. V was clipped by 1 base and J by 7 bases; unmatched bases: 6. The CDR3 DNA reads as TGTGCCAGCAGCTTAGGTCCAGGGGGGATTGAAAAACTGTTTTTT. It is translated as CASSLGPGGIEKLFF. Full variable domain (missing parts from reference TRBV7-6 and TRBJ1-4): GAGVSQSPRYKVTKRGQDVALRCDPISGHVSLYWYRQALGQGPEFLTYFNYEAQQDKSGLPNDRFSAERPEGSISTLTIQRTEQRDSAMYRCASSLGPGGIEKLFFGSGTQLSVL.

The chain recombines TRBV6-6 with TRBJ1-1, with unresolved D. Between the trimmed V and J ends, which lost 5 bases and 0 bases, there was a span of 7 bases. Germline V gives CDR1 MNHNY, CDR2 SVGAGI (reference sequence). The CDR3 consists of 13 residues. Here the CDR3 DNA reads TGTGCCAGCAGTATCGGCATGAACACTGAAGCTTTCTTT. This sequence encodes CASSIGMNTEAFF.

The chain carries TRBV24-1 and TRBJ2-2, with 7 bases aligning to TRBD1. The germline V gene has CDR1 KGHDR and CDR2 SFDVKD. The CDR3 loop spans 17 amino acids. V gave up 4 bases and J gave up 4 bases; unmatched junction bases: 11. CDR3 coding DNA: TGTGCCACCAGTGAGTCAGGGGACAGTCGGGGCACCGGGGAGCTGTTTTTT. This codes for CATSESGDSRGTGELFF.

This clone appeared once. The rearrangement joins TRBV12-1 to TRBJ2-3. TRBV12-1 is described as a pseudogene. This CDR3 contains 12 residues. CDR3 nucleotide sequence: TGTGCCAGCAGCCCACCCTCCGATACGCAGTATTTT. Residues: CASSPPSDTQYF.

This chain connects TRBV27 to TRBJ1-4; D is ambiguous. Trimming stripped 5 bases from V and 7 bases from J, with 17 bases between. Germline CDR1 reads MNHEY; CDR2 reads SMNVEV (reference sequence). This CDR3 region has 15 residues. The CDR3 loop reads CASSPRSPNGEKLFF. The DNA of the CDR3 is TGTGCCAGCAGTCCCCGCAGCCCCAATGGTGAAAAACTGTTTTTT.

The chain uses TRBV9 and TRBJ2-1, with D perhaps TRBD2 (5 bases). CDR1 and CDR2 from the germline V gene are SGDLS and YYNGEE. The CDR3 has 16 residues. Trimming removed 4 bases at V and 1 base at J, with 15 bases between. The CDR3 DNA is TGTGCCAGCAGCCCTCTCTACGAGGGTTCCTACAATGAGCAGTTCTTC. It yields the protein CASSPLYEGSYNEQFF.